This T cell receptor (beta chain) originates from a study of blood T cell repertoires in COVID-19. Study overall: The samples span acute and convalescent COVID-19 from the United States, Italy and Spain.

The length of the CDR3 is 13 residues. CDR1 and CDR2 (germline): SNHLY, FYNNEI. Germline trimming cut 5 bases from V and 1 base from J; bases unmatched to any gene: 1. Per the authors' pipeline: Reference gene primer amplification in the assay estimated nucleated cell counts. Produced via immunoSEQ multiplex PCR; TCRdb's table is partial and in-frame only. The V and J calls and clone size were taken over from that table, and D and trimming were inferred from the DNA. Of about 200,000 clones listed, about nine tenths were seen once; the top ten hold roughly 5.7%. Sequenced material: peripheral blood. The gene calls are TRBV2 and TRBJ1-1; TRBD1 aligns across 7 bases. The TCR was taken from a man older than 75 with acute or convalescent COVID-19. CDR3 amino acids: CASSRTGNTEAFF. The CDR3 nucleotides are TGTGCCAGCAGTAGGACAGGGAACACTGAAGCTTTCTTT.